The 4 T cell receptor beta chains given below trace back to one sample, sequenced in a study of control samples from healthy donors and cancer patients. Some clones are missing from TCRdb's copy, which holds only in-frame ones; the method was immunoSEQ multiplex PCR. In the table there are 68,000 or so clones, 65% to 85% of which are singletons. Material for sequencing was blood. All receptors derive from a man aged 60 to 75 in good health.

The chain has TRBV27 and TRBJ1-2, with D possibly TRBD1 on 5 matching bases. Trimming took 7 bases from V and 4 from J, leaving 16 bases between them. CDR3 length equals 14 residues. Germline V gene data show CDR1 as MNHEY and CDR2 as SMNVEV (reference sequence). The CDR3 reads CASTRSGQGYGYTF. CDR3 in DNA: TGTGCCAGCACCCGGTCGGGGCAAGGCTATGGCTACACCTTC.

V gene TRBV7-6 combines with J gene TRBJ2-7, with a tentative D call TRBD2 (5 bases). This CDR3 has 15 amino acids. Germline V gene lookup returns CDR1 SGHVS and CDR2 FNYEAQ. Trimming stripped 1 base from V and 0 bases from J, with 10 bases between. CDR3 coding DNA: TGTGCCAGCAGCTTAGACGAGGGCTTCTCCTACGAGCAGTACTTC. This gives the protein CASSLDEGFSYEQYF.

The gene calls are TRBV28 and TRBJ2-7; the match to TRBD1 covers 8 bases. The CDR3 contains 13 residues. The trim removed 3 bases at V and 12 bases at J, leaving 10 bases unmatched. The germline gives CDR1 MDHEN, CDR2 SYDVKM. As DNA, the CDR3 is TGTGCCAGCAGTTTGGACAGGGTTAAGTCAAGGTACTTC. Its translation: CASSLDRVKSRYF.

The chain links TRBV5-6 to TRBJ2-7; 8 bases are a match to TRBD1. The CDR3 is made up of 13 amino acids. Unmatched junction bases numbered 8, after V lost 7 bases and J lost 5 bases. Germline CDR1 SGHDT, CDR2 YYEEEE. The CDR3 protein is CASRRVRGHEQYF. The CDR3 region has the DNA TGTGCCAGCCGAAGAGTCAGGGGGCACGAGCAGTACTTC.